The entry that follows covers one T cell receptor beta chain sequence. The antigen remains undetermined. The sample originates from a study of graft-versus-host responses after intestinal transplantation. Study at large: Following induction with anti-thymocyte globulin, all recipients were given tacrolimus and steroids for about 3 years.

CDR1 and CDR2 from the germline V gene are SGHAT and FQDESV (reference sequence). The CDR3 sequence is 12 residues long. V dropped 4 bases and J dropped 7 bases, with 10 bases sitting between them. Study-level results: Analysis identified GvH clones in recipient marrow, with some appearing first in ileum or blood. Allograft clonal ratios (graft-versus-host to host-versus-graft) were high in patients who had graft-donor T cell macrochimerism. Among circulating GvH clones, peak levels were associated with early post-transplant declines in HvG clones.

Measured with immunoSEQ multiplex PCR; TCRdb has only the in-frame clones, and not every one. Among approximately 89,000 clones, roughly 90% were seen once, and the ten largest hold around 0.17%. The sequenced sample was unstimulated CD4+ T cells sorted from spleen or lymph node cells, obtained before intestinal transplant. The V and J genes are TRBV11-1 and TRBJ1-1; maybe TRBD1 (6 bases). This TCR came from a human donor who received an intestinal transplant. Here the CDR3 DNA reads TGTGCCAGCAGCTCTCAAGGGGGTGAAGCTTTCTTT. Translation gives CASSSQGGEAFF.